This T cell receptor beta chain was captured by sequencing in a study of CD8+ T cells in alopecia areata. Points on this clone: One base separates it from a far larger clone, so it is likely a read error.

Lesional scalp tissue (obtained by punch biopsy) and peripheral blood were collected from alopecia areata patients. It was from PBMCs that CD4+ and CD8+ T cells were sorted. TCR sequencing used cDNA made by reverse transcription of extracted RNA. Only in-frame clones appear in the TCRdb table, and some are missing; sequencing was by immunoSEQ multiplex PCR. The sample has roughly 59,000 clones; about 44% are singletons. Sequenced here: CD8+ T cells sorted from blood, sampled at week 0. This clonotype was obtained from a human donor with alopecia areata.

The CDR3 region is CASSLDQGGNIRYF. In DNA, the CDR3 is TGCGCCAGCAGCTTAGACCAGGGGGGAAACATTCGGTACTTC. The chain recombines TRBV5-1 with TRBJ2-4, with a possible D match to TRBD1 (7 bases). Looked up from germline, CDR1 is SGHRS and CDR2 is YFSETQ. The CDR3 has 14 residues.